Following are 28 T cell receptor beta chains from one sample sequenced in a study of OX40 agonist ivuxolimab in advanced cancers. Receptors were amplified or captured by the immunoSEQ multiplex PCR assay. In its TCRdb copy, this immuneACCESS table keeps in-frame sequences only and misses some clones. Where compared with another copy, unresolved V genes explain less than half of these, and the others have no known cause. The sample includes 30,000 to 50,000 clones, with approximately 90% observed a single time. The ten largest make up under 0.7% of the sample. This specimen consisted of CD4+ or CD8+ T cells sorted from blood, obtained in a trial of the OX40 agonist ivuxolimab. Receptor source: an adult with an advanced solid tumor such as melanoma, head and neck, liver or kidney cancer.

The chain links TRBV15 to TRBJ1-6; D unclear. The CDR3 is made up of 11 amino acids. Germline V CDR1 and CDR2: LNHNV, YYDKDF (reference sequence). V was cut by 5 bases and J by 13 bases, with 9 bases left in between. The CDR3 loop reads CATSFQGPLHF. The CDR3 region has the DNA TGTGCCACCAGCTTCCAAGGTCCCCTCCACTTT.

This chain connects TRBV6-1 to TRBJ1-1, with 7 bases fitting TRBD1. V was clipped by 6 bases and J by 11 bases; unmatched bases: 12. The CDR3 totals 13 residues. Germline CDR1 MNHNS, CDR2 SASEGT. The CDR3 region is CASSAEQGVRAFF. CDR3 coding DNA: TGTGCCAGCAGCGCCGAGCAGGGGGTTCGGGCTTTCTTT.

The chain recombines TRBV18 with TRBJ2-7; TRBD2 aligns across 7 bases. This CDR3 contains 15 residues. Looked up from germline, CDR1 is KGHSH and CDR2 is LQKENI. The V gene end was trimmed by 5 bases and the J gene end by 1 base; junction bases not matched to a gene: 8. CDR3: CASSSGGSTSYEQYF. The CDR3 DNA is TGTGCCAGCTCATCCGGCGGGAGTACATCCTACGAGCAGTACTTC.

V and J are TRBV7-9 and TRBJ2-1; no clear D. The germline V gene encodes CDR1 SEHNR and CDR2 FQNEAQ (reference sequence). The CDR3 spans 12 residues. V lost 8 bases to trimming and J lost 1 base, with 6 bases between them. CDR3 protein: CASVGSYNEQFF. The CDR3 DNA follows: TGTGCCAGCGTGGGTTCCTACAATGAGCAGTTCTTC.

The rearrangement links TRBV5-1 to TRBJ1-3; D remains unclear. Germline loops: CDR1 SGHRS, CDR2 YFSETQ. The CDR3 spans 13 residues. Trimming cost V 7 bases and J 1 base, with 9 bases left between them. CDR3 coding DNA: TGCGCCAGCCGAGACGGGTCTGGAAACACCATATATTTT. Protein: CASRDGSGNTIYF. The full variable domain, rest sourced from reference TRBV5-1 and TRBJ1-3, is KAGVTQTPRYLIKTRGQQVTLSCSPISGHRSVSWYQQTPGQGLQFLFEYFSETQRNKGNFPGRFSGRQFSNSRSEMNVSTLELGDSALYLCASRDGSGNTIYFGEGSWLTVV.

The chain employs TRBV18 and TRBJ2-2, with a tentative D call TRBD2 (5 bases). Germline V CDR1 and CDR2: KGHSH, LQKENI. Trimming shortened V by 2 bases and J by 8 bases, and 6 bases separated the two germline ends. The CDR3 totals 12 residues. The CDR3: CASSPRRGELFF. CDR3 in DNA: TGTGCCAGCTCACCAAGGAGGGGGGAGCTGTTTTTT.

CDR3 sequence reads: CAISEGLVRDTQYF. CDR3 DNA: TGTGCCATCAGTGAGGGACTAGTTCGAGATACGCAGTATTTT. The chain employs TRBV10-3 and TRBJ2-3, with 7 positions matching TRBD2. J lost 5 bases, V lost 2 bases, and 4 bases had no gene match. Germline V gene lookup returns CDR1 ENHRY and CDR2 SYGVKD. CDR3 length equals 14 residues.

The J gene is TRBJ1-5, the V gene TRBV19; D not resolved. Trimming removed 10 bases at V and 3 bases at J, with 22 bases between. The CDR3 is 16 amino acids. CDR1 LNHDA and CDR2 SQIVND come from the germline V gene (reference sequence). The CDR3: CATRRKSTGNNQPQHF. CDR3 bases: TGTGCCACGCGAAGGAAAAGCACCGGGAACAATCAGCCCCAGCATTTT. The variable domain in full, with the rest retrieved from reference TRBV19 and TRBJ1-5, is DGGITQSPKYLFRKEGQNVTLSCEQNLNHDAMYWYRQDPGQGLRLIYYSQIVNDFQKGDIAEGYSVSREKKESFPLTVTSAQKNPTAFYLCATRRKSTGNNQPQHFGDGTRLSIL.

This chain uses TRBV4-3 with TRBJ1-4; D might be TRBD1 (5 bases). This CDR3 has 15 amino acids. Per germline, CDR1 LGHNA and CDR2 YSLEER. V lost 4 bases, J lost 0 bases, and 9 bases lay in between. The CDR3 DNA reads TGCGCCAGCAGCCGACAGTTCTCAACTAATGAAAAACTGTTTTTT. It codes for CASSRQFSTNEKLFF.

The rearrangement links TRBV29-1 to TRBJ1-1; D is undetermined. The germline V gene has CDR1 SQVTM and CDR2 ANQGSEA. The V end lost 4 bases, the J end lost 6 bases, and 18 bases lay between the germline ends. This CDR3 has 14 residues. Written as DNA, the CDR3 is TGCAGCGTTGTAAGGCCACCTTCTTGGTCTGAAGCTTTCTTT. It codes for CSVVRPPSWSEAFF. Looking up the rest from reference TRBV29-1 and TRBJ1-1 gives the full variable domain: SAVISQKPSRDICQRGTSLTIQCQVDSQVTMMFWYRQQPGQSLTLIATANQGSEATYESGFVIDKFPISRPNLTFSTLTVSNMSPEDSSIYLCSVVRPPSWSEAFFGQGTRLTVV.

This clone appeared a single time. The genes are TRBV6-5 and TRBJ2-2; TRBD1 agrees at 7 bases. CDR3 length: 15 amino acids. Germline CDR1 is MNHEY and CDR2 is SVGAGI. J lost 3 bases, V lost 6 bases, and 7 bases had no gene match. The CDR3 coding sequence is TGTGCCAGCAGACCCGGGACAGCGTACACCGGGGAGCTGTTTTTT. Amino acids: CASRPGTAYTGELFF.

The rearrangement joins TRBV28 to TRBJ1-5; D unclear. There are 13 residues in the CDR3. Germline values: CDR1 MDHEN, CDR2 SYDVKM. V lost 2 bases, J lost 11 bases, and 13 bases lay in between. CDR3 protein: CASSLDEGRAQHF. The CDR3 nucleotides are TGTGCCAGCAGTTTAGACGAAGGTCGGGCCCAGCATTTT.

The chain couples TRBV7-2 to TRBJ2-3; 9 bases line up with TRBD1. Germline V gene sequence: CDR1 SGHTA, CDR2 FQGNSA. V trimming: 2 bases; J trimming: 4 bases; junction bases outside the gene matches: 13. There are 18 residues in the CDR3. The CDR3 DNA is TGTGCCAGCAGCTTAAGGGGGGCGGGACAGGGTTTTGCAGATACGCAGTATTTT. Translation: CASSLRGAGQGFADTQYF.

The chain links TRBV2 to TRBJ2-3, with 7 nucleotides matching TRBD1. Losses at the gene ends were 2 bases for V and 2 bases for J; bases not matched to a gene: 4. The CDR3 sequence is 15 residues long. Germline CDR1 reads SNHLY; CDR2 reads FYNNEI. The CDR3, as DNA: TGTGCCAGCAGTGAAAGGGGACAGTTCACAGATACGCAGTATTTT. Residues: CASSERGQFTDTQYF. Full variable domain (remainder filled in from reference TRBV2 and TRBJ2-3): EPEVTQTPSHQVTQMGQEVILRCVPISNHLYFYWYRQILGQKVEFLVSFYNNEISEKSEIFDDQFSVERPDGSNFTLKIRSTKLEDSAMYFCASSERGQFTDTQYFGPGTRLTVL.

The rearrangement joins TRBV5-5 to TRBJ1-3; a weak D match, TRBD1 (5 bases). The CDR3 contains 15 residues. In germline, CDR1 is SGHKS, CDR2 YYEKEE (reference sequence). V was cut by 4 bases and J by 8 bases, with 19 bases left in between. The CDR3 sequence is CASSIDRGRSDTIYF. The CDR3 DNA follows: TGTGCCAGCAGCATTGATAGGGGTCGTTCTGACACCATATATTTT.

In this sample, this clone turned up once. The genes are TRBV11-2 and TRBJ1-5; D may be TRBD1 (5 bases). The V and J ends lost 4 bases and 3 bases respectively, with 13 bases between them. The germline gives CDR1 SGHAT, CDR2 FQNNGV. The CDR3 runs to 15 residues. Here the CDR3 DNA reads TGTGCCAGCAGCTCGACCCAGGGCCTCAATCAGCCCCAGCATTTT. Its protein product is CASSSTQGLNQPQHF.

This clone was observed a single time. The V gene is TRBV5-1, the J gene TRBJ2-5; D is unresolved. Trimming took off 0 bases at V and 1 base at J, with 4 bases between the two ends. Germline CDR1 is SGHRS and CDR2 is YFSETQ. The CDR3 runs to 13 residues. CDR3 amino acids: CASSLEPQETQYF. The CDR3 DNA reads as TGCGCCAGCAGCTTGGAGCCCCAAGAGACCCAGTACTTC.

This clone has only one observation. The chain uses TRBV27 and TRBJ2-3, with 9 bases fitting TRBD2. The trim removed 7 bases at V and 2 bases at J, leaving 1 base unmatched. The germline V gene has CDR1 MNHEY and CDR2 SMNVEV (reference sequence). CDR3 length: 13 amino acids. CDR3 sequence (DNA): TGTGCCAGCAAGCGGGGGGACACAGATACGCAGTATTTT. This sequence encodes CASKRGDTDTQYF.

The rearrangement joins TRBV11-2 to TRBJ2-4, with D possibly TRBD2 on 5 matching bases. CDR3 length: 12 residues. The V end lost 5 bases, the J end lost 4 bases, and 6 bases lay between the germline ends. Germline values: CDR1 SGHAT, CDR2 FQNNGV. In nucleotides, the CDR3 is TGTGCCAGCAGCGGAGGTAAAAACATTCAGTACTTC. Protein sequence: CASSGGKNIQYF.

The chain uses TRBV9 and TRBJ2-5; weak D call: TRBD2 (6 bases). The CDR3 loop spans 14 amino acids. CDR1 and CDR2 (germline): SGDLS, YYNGEE. Trimming took 4 bases from V and 5 from J, leaving 15 bases between them. CDR3 in amino acids: CASSPTAGFETQYF. The CDR3 nucleotides are TGTGCCAGCAGCCCGACGGCGGGGTTCGAGACCCAGTACTTC.

The chain has TRBV5-4 and TRBJ2-7; 8 bases are a match to TRBD2. This CDR3 spans 14 amino acids. V gave up 6 bases and J gave up 2 bases; unmatched junction bases: 7. Germline lookup yields CDR1 SGHNT and CDR2 YYREEE (reference sequence). CDR3 coding DNA: TGTGCCAGCACCCCGGGGGGGGACACCTACGAGCAGTACTTC. Its translation: CASTPGGDTYEQYF.

The V gene is TRBV5-1, the J gene TRBJ1-1; a weak D match, TRBD1 (6 bases). CDR3 length: 13 residues. Trimming removed 0 bases at V and 11 bases at J, with 14 bases between. Germline V lookup: CDR1 SGHRS, CDR2 YFSETQ. The CDR3 DNA reads as TGCGCCAGCAGCTTGGATTTCCGGACAGAGGCTTTCTTT. Protein: CASSLDFRTEAFF.

This clone came up once. This chain links TRBV1 with TRBJ2-3; the table's D gene call, TRBD2, was not cross checked with the DNA. TRBV1 is marked as a pseudogene. CDR3 length equals 15 residues. This chain's CDR3 is CTSSPSGGATDTQYF. CDR3 coding DNA: TGCACCAGCAGCCCGAGTGGGGGGGCCACAGATACGCAGTATTTT.

This chain uses TRBV10-3 with TRBJ2-1, with D tentatively TRBD1 or TRBD2 (5 bases each). The CDR3 consists of 15 residues. Germline V CDR1 and CDR2: ENHRY, SYGVKD. Trimming shortened V by 0 bases and J by 5 bases, and 11 bases separated the two germline ends. The CDR3 coding sequence is TGTGCCATCAGTGAGTCTAGGGACGGAAACAATGAGCAGTTCTTC. Protein sequence: CAISESRDGNNEQFF.

The chain couples TRBV4-1 to TRBJ2-4; D not resolved. Germline CDR1 MGHRA, CDR2 YSYEKL. The CDR3 covers 17 residues. Trimming removed 4 bases at V and 1 base at J, with 17 bases between. The CDR3 loop is CASSPGSQIGAKNIQYF. CDR3 bases: TGCGCCAGCAGCCCCGGGTCCCAAATTGGTGCCAAAAACATTCAGTACTTC.

This rearrangement joins TRBV19 to TRBJ2-2; no reliable D call. V lost 8 bases, J lost 2 bases, and 9 bases lay in between. Germline lookup yields CDR1 LNHDA and CDR2 SQIVND (reference sequence). CDR3 size: 13 residues. CDR3 nucleotides: TGTGCCAGTTTAGGGCGAAACACCGGGGAGCTGTTTTTT. Protein product: CASLGRNTGELFF.

The chain has TRBV9 and TRBJ2-2, with 7 bases fitting TRBD1. J gave up 2 bases and V 4 bases, and 8 bases lay outside the gene matches. This CDR3 has 16 residues. Germline V gene data show CDR1 as SGDLS and CDR2 as YYNGEE. The DNA for the CDR3 is TGTGCCAGCAGCCCAAGACAGGGTCAAAACACCGGGGAGCTGTTTTTT. This sequence encodes CASSPRQGQNTGELFF.

This rearrangement joins TRBV11-3 to TRBJ2-7, with TRBD2 as a possible D gene (7 bases). Trimming removed 5 bases from V and 6 bases from J, with 17 bases in between. Germline-derived CDR1 and CDR2 are SGHNT and YENEEA. The CDR3 is made up of 14 amino acids. Here the CDR3 reads CASSLRGGESEQYF. The CDR3, as DNA: TGTGCCAGCAGCCTAAGAGGGGGGGAAAGCGAGCAGTACTTC. Complete variable domain (other parts from reference TRBV11-3 and TRBJ2-7): EAGVVQSPRYKIIEKKQPVAFWCNPISGHNTLYWYLQNLGQGPELLIRYENEEAVDDSQLPKDRFSAERLKGVDSTLKIQPAELGDSAVYLCASSLRGGESEQYFGPGTRLTVT.